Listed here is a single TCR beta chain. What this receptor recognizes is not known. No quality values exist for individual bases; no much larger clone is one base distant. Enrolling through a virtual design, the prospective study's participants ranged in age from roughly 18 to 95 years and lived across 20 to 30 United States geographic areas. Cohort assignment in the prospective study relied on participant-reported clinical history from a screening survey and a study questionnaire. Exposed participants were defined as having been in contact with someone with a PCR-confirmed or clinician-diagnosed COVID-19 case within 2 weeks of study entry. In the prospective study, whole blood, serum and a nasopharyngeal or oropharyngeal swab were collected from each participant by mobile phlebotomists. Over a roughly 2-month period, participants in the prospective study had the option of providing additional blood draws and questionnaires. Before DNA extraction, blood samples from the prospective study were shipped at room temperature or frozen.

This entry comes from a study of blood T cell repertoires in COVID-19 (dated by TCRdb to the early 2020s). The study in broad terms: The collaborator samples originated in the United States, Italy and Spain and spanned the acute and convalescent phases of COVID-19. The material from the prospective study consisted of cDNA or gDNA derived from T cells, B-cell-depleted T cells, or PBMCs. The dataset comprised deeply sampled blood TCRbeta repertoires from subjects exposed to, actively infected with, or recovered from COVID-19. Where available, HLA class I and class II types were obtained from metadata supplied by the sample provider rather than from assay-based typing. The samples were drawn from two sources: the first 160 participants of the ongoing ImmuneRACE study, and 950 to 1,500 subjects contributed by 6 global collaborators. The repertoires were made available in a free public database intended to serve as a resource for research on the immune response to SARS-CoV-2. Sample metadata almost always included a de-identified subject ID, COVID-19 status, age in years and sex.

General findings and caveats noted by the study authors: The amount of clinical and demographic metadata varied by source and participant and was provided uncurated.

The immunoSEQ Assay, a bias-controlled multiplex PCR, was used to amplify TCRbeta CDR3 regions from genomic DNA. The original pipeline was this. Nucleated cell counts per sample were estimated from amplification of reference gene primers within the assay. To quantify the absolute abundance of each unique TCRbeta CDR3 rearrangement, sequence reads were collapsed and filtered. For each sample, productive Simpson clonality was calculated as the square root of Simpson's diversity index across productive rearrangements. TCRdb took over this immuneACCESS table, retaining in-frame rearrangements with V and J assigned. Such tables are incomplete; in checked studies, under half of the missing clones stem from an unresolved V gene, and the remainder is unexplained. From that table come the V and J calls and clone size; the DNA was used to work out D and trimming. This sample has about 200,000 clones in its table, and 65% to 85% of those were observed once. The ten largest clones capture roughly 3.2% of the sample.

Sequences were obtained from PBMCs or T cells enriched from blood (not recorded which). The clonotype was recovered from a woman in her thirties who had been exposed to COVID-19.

The nucleotides are TGTGCCAGCAGCCCGTCATTACGCTCGGGTAATTCACCCCTCCACTTT. Its amino acids are CASSPSLRSGNSPLHF. The rearranged segments are TRBV3-1 (or the pseudogene TRBV3-2) and TRBJ1-6, with the D gene uncertain. The CDR3 covers 16 residues, taking in both the cysteine and the phenylalanine. The retained sequence is limited to the CDR3, 48 bases, with the frame set at the first base. Relative to germline, V is 4 bases shorter and J is 6 bases shorter, with 16 bases between their ends. The CDR1 and CDR2 encoded by the germline V gene (reference sequence) are LGHDT and YNNKEL.